These T cell receptor beta chains were read from a single sample in a study of blood T cell repertoires in COVID-19. Clones were read by immunoSEQ multiplex PCR, and TCRdb kept only the in-frame ones, dropping some. In the table there are 80,000 or so clones, 70% to 90% of which are singletons. Sequencing was performed on peripheral blood. The source is a woman aged 60-75 years with acute or convalescent COVID-19. The CDR3 runs from the conserved cysteine through the conserved F or W. A D gene is named only where the DNA matches it firmly. Rows may omit the clone size; those that give it use once, few, many or a size class.

CDR3: CASSDVGTADYEQYF
DNA: TGTGCCAGCAGTGACGTAGGGACAGCTGACTACGAGCAGTACTTC
D: TRBD1
J: TRBJ2-7
size: few
V: TRBV6-1

CDR3: CASSEERETGRTQYF
DNA: TGTGCCAGCAGTGAAGAGAGGGAGACTGGGCGTACGCAGTATTTT
D: .
J: TRBJ2-3
size: .
V: TRBV6-1

CDR3: CASSLSQGRTGELFF
DNA: TGTGCCAGCAGCTTGTCGCAGGGAAGGACCGGGGAGCTGTTTTTT
D: .
J: TRBJ2-2
size: .
V: TRBV7-9

CDR3: CASSQRTGDPGHSPLHF
DNA: TGCGCCAGCAGCCAACGGACAGGGGATCCTGGGCATTCACCCCTCCACTTT
D: TRBD1
J: TRBJ1-6
size: .
V: TRBV4-3

CDR3: CASSLASQGSKLSSYNEQFF
DNA: TGCGCCAGCAGCTTGGCGTCGCAGGGCAGCAAGTTAAGCTCCTACAATGAGCAGTTCTTC
D: .
J: TRBJ2-1
size: .
V: TRBV5-1

CDR3: CASRLRGTGDYGYTF
DNA: TGCGCCAGCAGGTTGAGAGGGACAGGGGACTATGGCTACACCTTC
D: TRBD1
J: TRBJ1-2
size: .
V: TRBV5-1

CDR3: CASESGGSGYGYTF
DNA: TGCGCCAGCGAATCAGGAGGAAGTGGCTATGGCTACACCTTC
D: .
J: TRBJ1-2
size: .
V: TRBV5-1

CDR3: CASSETSGGTSTDTQYF
DNA: TGCGCCAGCAGTGAGACTAGCGGGGGGACTAGCACAGATACGCAGTATTTT
D: TRBD2
J: TRBJ2-3
size: .
V: TRBV10-1

CDR3: CASSYSSTGRNTEAFF
DNA: TGTGCCAGCAGTTACTCTTCGACAGGCAGGAACACTGAAGCTTTCTTT
D: .
J: TRBJ1-1
size: .
V: TRBV6-2/TRBV6-3

CDR3: CASSPDKPGNTIYF
DNA: TGCGCCAGCAGCCCAGACAAGCCTGGAAACACCATATATTTT
D: .
J: TRBJ1-3
size: .
V: TRBV5-1

CDR3: CAWIRGLGTDTQYF
DNA: TGTGCCTGGATAAGGGGGTTGGGTACAGATACGCAGTATTTT
D: .
J: TRBJ2-3
size: .
V: TRBV30

CDR3: CASSLDRGFTGELFF
DNA: TGTGCCAGCTCCCTGGACAGGGGCTTCACCGGGGAGCTGTTTTTT
D: TRBD1
J: TRBJ2-2
size: .
V: TRBV18

CDR3: CSVGGSGGGYTF
DNA: TGCAGCGTTGGAGGCTCGGGAGGGGGCTACACCTTC
D: .
J: TRBJ1-2
size: .
V: TRBV29-1

CDR3: CATSDRGGESQTNEQFF
DNA: TGTGCCACCAGTGATAGGGGGGGCGAATCCCAAACCAATGAGCAGTTCTTC
D: .
J: TRBJ2-1
size: .
V: TRBV24-1

CDR3: CASSLNTGELFF
DNA: TGTGCCAGCAGTCTTAACACCGGGGAGCTGTTTTTT
D: .
J: TRBJ2-2
size: .
V: TRBV6-5

CDR3: CASGVGTGGGGELFF
DNA: TGTGCTAGTGGTGTCGGGACAGGGGGTGGCGGGGAGCTGTTTTTT
D: TRBD1
J: TRBJ2-2
size: .
V: TRBV12-5

CDR3: CSVDGVQGMNTEAFF
DNA: TGCAGCGTTGATGGAGTCCAGGGGATGAACACTGAAGCTTTCTTT
D: .
J: TRBJ1-1
size: .
V: TRBV29-1

CDR3: CASNNGGQGAQPQHF
DNA: TGTGCCAGTAATAATGGGGGACAGGGGGCCCAGCCCCAGCATTTT
D: TRBD1
J: TRBJ1-5
size: .
V: TRBV19

CDR3: CSVATVQETQYF
DNA: TGCAGCGTTGCGACAGTTCAAGAGACCCAGTACTTC
D: .
J: TRBJ2-5
size: .
V: TRBV29-1

CDR3: CASKQQGALNTEAFF
DNA: TGTGCCAGCAAGCAACAGGGGGCCCTGAACACTGAAGCTTTCTTT
D: TRBD1
J: TRBJ1-1
size: medium-sized
V: TRBV6-5

CDR3: CASSFDRVTDTQYF
DNA: TGTGCCAGCAGTTTCGACAGGGTCACAGATACGCAGTATTTT
D: TRBD1
J: TRBJ2-3
size: .
V: TRBV6-6

CDR3: CAWRAWTGGNEQFF
DNA: TGTGCCTGGAGAGCATGGACAGGGGGGAACGAGCAGTTCTTC
D: TRBD1
J: TRBJ2-1
size: .
V: TRBV30

CDR3: CATSDLPGGVKDYGYTF
DNA: TGTGCCACCAGTGATTTGCCCGGAGGAGTGAAGGACTATGGCTACACCTTC
D: .
J: TRBJ1-2
size: few
V: TRBV24-1

CDR3: CAWRGTGERRNGYTF
DNA: TGTGCCTGGAGGGGGACAGGGGAAAGGAGGAATGGCTACACCTTC
D: TRBD1
J: TRBJ1-2
size: .
V: TRBV30

CDR3: CAWGGQFYGYTF
DNA: TGTGCCTGGGGCGGACAGTTCTATGGCTACACCTTC
D: .
J: TRBJ1-2
size: .
V: TRBV30

CDR3: CASSFGQGARDTQYF
DNA: TGTGCCAGCAGCTTCGGACAGGGGGCCCGGGATACGCAGTATTTT
D: TRBD1
J: TRBJ2-3
size: .
V: TRBV7-9

CDR3: CASSPGTASGNTIYF
DNA: TGTGCCAGCAGTCCCGGGACAGCCTCTGGAAACACCATATATTTT
D: TRBD1
J: TRBJ1-3
size: .
V: TRBV6-4

CDR3: CASSLQGERETQYF
DNA: TGTGCCAGCAGCTTGCAGGGGGAGCGGGAGACCCAGTACTTC
D: TRBD1
J: TRBJ2-5
size: .
V: TRBV7-2

CDR3: CASSLNSGEAGELFF
DNA: TGTGCCAGCAGCTTAAATAGCGGGGAGGCCGGGGAGCTGTTTTTT
D: TRBD2
J: TRBJ2-2
size: .
V: TRBV7-3

CDR3: CASSFGGGAYNEQFF
DNA: TGCGCCAGCAGCTTCGGCGGGGGGGCCTACAATGAGCAGTTCTTC
D: TRBD2
J: TRBJ2-1
size: .
V: TRBV5-1

CDR3: CASSLAQGHGYTF
DNA: TGTGCCAGCAGCTTAGCACAGGGGCATGGCTACACCTTC
D: TRBD1
J: TRBJ1-2
size: .
V: TRBV7-6

CDR3: CASSPGLAGEQFF
DNA: TGTGCCAGCAGTCCGGGACTAGCGGGGGAGCAGTTCTTC
D: TRBD2
J: TRBJ2-1
size: once
V: TRBV12-3/TRBV12-4